One and the same sample provided the 17 T cell receptor beta chains below, sequenced in a study of cytomegalovirus exposure and HLA in healthy donors. Amplification used 60 Vbeta primers and 13 Jbeta primers. Method: immunoSEQ multiplex PCR; TCRdb's copy keeps in-frame clones and lacks some. The sample holds more than 35,000 clones, about half seen once. The sample consisted of PBMCs. These receptors were taken from a woman between 40 and 50 years old in good health and CMV-seropositive.

The chain carries TRBV28 and TRBJ1-2, with 7 positions matching TRBD1. The CDR3 is 13 amino acids. V was pared by 5 bases and J by 2 bases, with 2 bases of the junction left unmatched. The germline gives CDR1 MDHEN, CDR2 SYDVKM. CDR3 bases: TGTGCCAGCAGTGAGGGACAGAACTATGGCTACACCTTC. This translates into CASSEGQNYGYTF.

This clone has more than one count but fewer than ten. The chain combines TRBV14 with TRBJ2-2; D remains unclear. V lost 2 bases, J lost 1 base, and 5 bases lay in between. Germline assignment: CDR1 SGHDN and CDR2 FVKESK. The CDR3 is 14 residues long. CDR3: CASSQHWNTGELFF. CDR3 in DNA: TGTGCCAGCAGCCAACACTGGAACACCGGGGAGCTGTTTTTT. Supplemented by reference TRBV14 and TRBJ2-2, the full variable domain reads EAGVTQFPSHSVIEKGQTVTLRCDPISGHDNLYWYRRVMGKEIKFLLHFVKESKQDESGMPNNRFLAERTGGTYSTLKVQPAELEDSGVYFCASSQHWNTGELFFGEGSRLTVL.

This clone appeared a few times. Written as DNA, the CDR3 is TGTGCCAGCAGTGAAGGGCCCGAAAATTCACCCCTCCACTTT. Encoded protein: CASSEGPENSPLHF. The rearrangement uses TRBV6-1 and TRBJ1-6; D is unclear. Germline V gene data show CDR1 as MNHNS and CDR2 as SASEGT. The CDR3 consists of 14 residues. The germline V and J ends were trimmed by 1 base and 7 bases, with 8 bases remaining between them.

The chain combines TRBV9 with TRBJ1-3, with D maybe TRBD1 (5 bases). Germline V lookup: CDR1 SGDLS, CDR2 YYNGEE. CDR3 length equals 14 residues. V was pared by 4 bases and J by 0 bases, with 8 bases between. The CDR3 region has the DNA TGTGCCAGCAGCCTACAGGACTCTGGAAACACCATATATTTT. Its translation is CASSLQDSGNTIYF.

The V and J genes are TRBV6-6 and TRBJ1-1; D remains unclear. From germline, CDR1 is MNHNY and CDR2 SVGAGI (reference sequence). The CDR3 has 14 amino acids. The V end lost 5 bases, the J end lost 2 bases, and 12 bases lay between the germline ends. The CDR3 reads CASSQQSTNTEAFF. CDR3 coding DNA: TGTGCCAGCAGTCAACAGTCAACTAACACTGAAGCTTTCTTT.

The chain carries TRBV28 and TRBJ2-7; D is possibly TRBD1 (6 bases). The CDR3 sequence is 14 residues long. The germline V gene has CDR1 MDHEN and CDR2 SYDVKM. V lost 5 bases to trimming and J lost 7 bases, with 18 bases between them. This CDR3 is CASSPVGQRLEQYF. Here the CDR3 DNA reads TGTGCCAGCAGTCCCGTCGGACAGCGCCTTGAGCAGTACTTC.

The V gene is TRBV6-5, the J gene TRBJ1-1, with D hard to call. The CDR3 runs 13 residues. The germline V gene encodes CDR1 MNHEY and CDR2 SVGAGI. Trimming left V 6 bases short and J 5 bases short, with 13 bases between. CDR3 DNA: TGTGCCAGCAGAGCCCGCCGGAGGACTGAAGCTTTCTTT. Amino acid sequence: CASRARRRTEAFF.

The chain employs TRBV6-1 and TRBJ2-5; 9 nucleotides line up with TRBD1. The DNA end is a closer match to TRBJ2-7, so the J assignment may be wrong. The CDR3 is made up of 15 amino acids. CDR1 and CDR2 (germline): MNHNS, SASEGT. CDR3 nucleotide sequence: TGTGCCAGCAGTGAGCCGGGACAGGGCACGTACGAGCAGTACTTC. It translates to CASSEPGQGTYEQYF.

The rearrangement joins TRBV15 to TRBJ2-5; the D is unclear. Germline V gene data show CDR1 as LNHNV and CDR2 as YYDKDF (reference sequence). Trimming pared 0 bases from V and 0 bases from J, leaving 8 bases between. The CDR3 sequence is 15 residues long. The CDR3 nucleotides read TGTGCCACCAGCAGAGATCTCGGGTACCAAGAGACCCAGTACTTC. Amino acid sequence: CATSRDLGYQETQYF.

This clone was seen more than once but under ten times. CDR3: CASSPGQVQETQYF. The CDR3 DNA reads as TGCGCCAGCAGTCCGGGACAGGTCCAAGAGACCCAGTACTTC. V is TRBV5-1 and J is TRBJ2-5; 8 bases map to TRBD1. The germline V gene has CDR1 SGHRS and CDR2 YFSETQ. The CDR3 spans 14 residues. Trimming removed 5 bases from V and 1 base from J; junction bases left unmatched: 4.

This chain joins TRBV29-1 and TRBJ2-5, with a weak D call TRBD1 (6 bases). Germline CDR1 reads SQVTM; CDR2 reads ANQGSEA. The CDR3 has 12 amino acids. V gave up 4 bases and J gave up 2 bases, with 8 bases separating them. The CDR3 spells CSVAGQQETQYF. The CDR3 DNA follows: TGCAGCGTTGCGGGACAACAAGAGACCCAGTACTTC.

J is TRBJ1-1 and V is TRBV19, with D possibly being TRBD1 (5 bases). The CDR3 has 13 residues. Trimming shortened V by 3 bases and J by 4 bases, and 9 bases separated the two germline ends. Per the germline V gene, CDR1 is LNHDA and CDR2 is SQIVND (reference sequence). In DNA, the CDR3 is TGTGCCAGTAGTATGGGGGGTGGCACTGAAGCTTTCTTT. Translation gives CASSMGGGTEAFF.

This clone has a handful of counts. The genes are TRBV14 and TRBJ2-7; weak D call: TRBD1 (6 bases). In germline, CDR1 is SGHDN, CDR2 FVKESK. The CDR3 length is 15 residues. The V end lost 1 base, the J end lost 2 bases, and 12 bases lay between the germline ends. The CDR3 loop reads CASSQGDTPAYEQYF. CDR3 DNA: TGTGCCAGCAGCCAAGGGGACACCCCCGCCTACGAGCAGTACTTC.

The rearrangement joins TRBV10-2 to TRBJ1-2; 10 positions agree with TRBD1. J gave up 4 bases and V 8 bases, and 7 bases lay outside the gene matches. The length of the CDR3 is 14 residues. CDR1 and CDR2 from the germline V gene are WSHSY and SAAADI. Here the CDR3 DNA reads TGCGCCAGCCTGCGACAGGGGGCCTTCTATGGCTACACCTTC. It encodes CASLRQGAFYGYTF.

This clone occurred a few times. This rearrangement joins TRBV27 to TRBJ1-3; weak D call: TRBD1 (5 bases). Germline values: CDR1 MNHEY, CDR2 SMNVEV (reference sequence). The CDR3 runs 14 residues. Trimming cost V 2 bases and J 5 bases, with 10 bases left between them. CDR3 residues: CASSLSLGRNTIYF. The DNA of the CDR3 is TGTGCCAGCAGTTTAAGTCTGGGGCGAAACACCATATATTTT.

Concerning this clone itself: Other DNA sequences within the sample encode an identical CDR3. The chain employs TRBV9 and TRBJ2-7, with 11 bases identical to TRBD1. This CDR3 contains 14 residues. The germline gives CDR1 SGDLS, CDR2 YYNGEE. The ends lost 2 bases at V and 2 bases at J; junction bases unmatched: 0. The CDR3 coding sequence is TGTGCCAGCAGCGTGGGACAGGGGGCCTACGAGCAGTACTTC. It codes for CASSVGQGAYEQYF.

This clone was counted a few times. The chain joins TRBV7-3 to TRBJ2-2; 14 bases are a match to TRBD2. The CDR3 covers 17 residues. Germline CDR1 reads SGHTA; CDR2 reads FQGTGA. Losses at the gene ends were 4 bases for V and 7 bases for J; bases not matched to a gene: 8. The CDR3 DNA sequence: TGTGCCAGCAGCTCCTATGGGACTAGCGGGGGCGGCGGGGAGCTGTTTTTT. Its translation: CASSSYGTSGGGGELFF.